What follows are 3 T cell receptor beta chains derived from one specimen sequenced in a study of CD8+ T cells in alopecia areata. RNA was isolated and reverse transcribed to cDNA, the sequencing template. Using immunoSEQ multiplex PCR, the repertoire was profiled, and TCRdb retains in-frame clones only, with some absent. The table has 110,000 or so clones, 59% seen once. Sequencing was carried out using CD8+ T cells sorted from blood. These receptors were collected from a human donor in good health.

This clone appeared a few times. CDR3 residues: CASSVEEGRGYTF. The CDR3 region has the DNA TGTGCCAGCAGCGTCGAGGAGGGTCGAGGCTACACCTTC. This chain connects TRBV13 to TRBJ1-2; D is ambiguous. CDR1 is PRHDT and CDR2 is FYEKMQ in the germline V gene (reference sequence). The CDR3 has 13 amino acids. V lost 5 bases and J 8 bases, leaving 15 bases between the germline ends.

CDR3 DNA sequence: TGCGCCAGCACCTGGGACAGAGCCAACTATGGCTACACCTTC. Translating gives CASTWDRANYGYTF. The chain uses TRBV5-1 and TRBJ1-2; 7 bases match TRBD1. The CDR3 is 14 amino acids. Germline CDR1 is SGHRS and CDR2 is YFSETQ. V shed 6 bases, J shed 2 bases, and the junction held 7 bases outside the gene matches.

Only one count was recorded for this clone. V gene TRBV5-4 combines with J gene TRBJ2-7, with D hard to call. V was trimmed by 3 bases and J by 0 bases, leaving 16 bases between them. Looked up from germline, CDR1 is SGHNT and CDR2 is YYREEE (reference sequence). The CDR3 sequence is 16 residues long. The CDR3 DNA is TGTGCCAGCAGCTCCGACTCCTACCGAAGCTCCTACGAGCAGTACTTC. Protein sequence: CASSSDSYRSSYEQYF. The variable domain in full, completed from reference TRBV5-4 and TRBJ2-7, reads ETGVTQSPTHLIKTRGQQVTLRCSSQSGHNTVSWYQQALGQGPQFIFQYYREEENGRGNFPPRFSGLQFPNYSSELNVNALELDDSALYLCASSSDSYRSSYEQYFGPGTRLTVT.